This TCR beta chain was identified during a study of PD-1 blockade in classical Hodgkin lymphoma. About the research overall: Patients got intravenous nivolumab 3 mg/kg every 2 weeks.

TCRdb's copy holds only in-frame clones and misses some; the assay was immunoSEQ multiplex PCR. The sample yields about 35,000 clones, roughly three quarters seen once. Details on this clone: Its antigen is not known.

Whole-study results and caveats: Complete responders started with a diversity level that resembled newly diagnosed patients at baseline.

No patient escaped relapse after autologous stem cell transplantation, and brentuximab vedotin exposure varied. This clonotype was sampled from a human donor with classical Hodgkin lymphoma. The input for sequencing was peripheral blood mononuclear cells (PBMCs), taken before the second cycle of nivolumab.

In nucleotides, the CDR3 is TGTGCCAGCAGCGCGGGACAGGCCTACGAGCAGTACTTC. It encodes CASSAGQAYEQYF. V gene TRBV9 combines with J gene TRBJ2-7, with TRBD1 identical over 8 bases. The CDR3 loop spans 13 amino acids. Per the germline V gene, CDR1 is SGDLS and CDR2 is YYNGEE. J gave up 2 bases and V 3 bases, and 1 base lay outside the gene matches. Using reference TRBV9 and TRBJ2-7 for the parts outside the CDR3, the full variable domain is DSGVTQTPKHLITATGQRVTLRCSPRSGDLSVYWYQQSLDQGLQFLIQYYNGEERAKGNILERFSAQQFPDLHSELNLSSLELGDSALYFCASSAGQAYEQYFGPGTRLTVT.